This T cell receptor beta chain was sequenced in a study of T cells in Graves' hyperthyroidism and ophthalmopathy. This CDR3 region has 16 residues. The V segment lost 4 bases and the J segment 2 bases; nucleotides outside the gene matches: 11. Germline CDR1 reads MNHEY; CDR2 reads SMNVEV (reference sequence). It was considered stable Graves' hyperthyroidism when ophthalmopathy did not progress within 18 months. On the basis of clinical symptoms, serum thyroxine and TRAb, thyroid ultrasound and orbital computed tomography, diagnoses were made. Findings of the study overall: Patients with ophthalmopathy were separated from those with stable hyperthyroidism by a 13 V-J model.

This clonotype was counted ten times or more. Its antigen remains unidentified. Amplified TCR beta CDR3 regions came from RNA transcripts. HTBI primers were the set used in a first-round RT-PCR of the TCR CDR3. TCRdb fed the multiplex PCR reads into MiXCR, producing one record per CDR3 protein. The sample lists over 150,000 distinct CDR3 sequences; around 17% were seen once. The material sequenced was blood. This receptor was identified in a woman in her 50s with Graves' hyperthyroidism. The chain combines TRBV27 with TRBJ2-7, with 7 bases that match TRBD1. The CDR3 region is CASSWFRDSYPYEQYF. The CDR3 nucleotides read TGTGCCAGCAGTTGGTTCCGGGACAGCTACCCCTACGAGCAGTACTTC.